The 32 T cell receptor beta chains given below trace back to one sample, sequenced in a study of vaccination and CD4 T cells after COVID-19. The Oncomine TCR Beta short-read assay sequenced DNA from cultured CD4+ T cells. One entry per CDR3 protein, called by TCRdb with MiXCR from the PCR reads. The table includes about 12,000 distinct CDR3 sequences, less than 70% detected once. No cognate antigen is known for these TCRs. Stated treatment: roughly ten-day PBMC culture with coronavirus spike peptide pools or control peptides (ViraFEST assay). The sequenced sample consisted of CD4+ T cells from blood, cultured in vitro. The receptors originated from a human donor who had recovered from COVID-19.

This clonotype has just one count. The chain recombines TRBV7-2 with TRBJ2-7; unclear D gene. The CDR3 is 14 amino acids. V was clipped by 3 bases and J by 2 bases, with 11 bases between them. Germline V gene lookup returns CDR1 SGHTA and CDR2 FQGNSA. CDR3 in amino acids: CASSLSGRTYEQYF. For the CDR3, the DNA is TGTGCCAGCAGCTTGTCCGGACGTACCTACGAGCAGTACTTC.

This chain uses TRBV10-3 with TRBJ2-7; D is perhaps TRBD1 (6 bases). CDR3 length equals 14 residues. Germline lookup yields CDR1 ENHRY and CDR2 SYGVKD. Trimming shortened V by 3 bases and J by 5 bases, and 14 bases separated the two germline ends. CDR3 sequence: CAISEQGSGDEQYF. The CDR3 DNA is TGTGCCATCAGTGAACAGGGCTCCGGTGACGAGCAGTACTTC.

The gene calls are TRBV4-2 and TRBJ1-2, with D perhaps matching TRBD1 (6 bases). V shed 2 bases and J shed 1 base, with 29 bases lying between them. Germline V lookup: CDR1 LGHNA, CDR2 YNFKEQ. The CDR3 spans 21 residues. CDR3 loop: CASSQIVSGRVATGNNYGYTF. CDR3 in DNA: TGTGCCAGCAGCCAAATCGTCTCTGGGCGGGTGGCCACAGGGAATAACTATGGCTACACCTTC.

This clonotype was detected only once. V gene TRBV7-3 combines with J gene TRBJ1-1; TRBD1 might be the D (5 bases). V dropped 3 bases and J dropped 4 bases, with 9 bases sitting between them. Germline lookup yields CDR1 SGHTA and CDR2 FQGTGA. The CDR3 is made up of 13 amino acids. CDR3 nucleotides: TGTGCCAGCAGCTTTTCAGGGAGCACTGAAGCTTTCTTT. Amino acids: CASSFSGSTEAFF.

In nucleotides, the CDR3 is TGTGCCAGCTCACTCGGTCCCGGGGAGACCCAGTACTTC. Protein sequence: CASSLGPGETQYF. The chain uses TRBV18 and TRBJ2-5; D ambiguous. CDR1 KGHSH and CDR2 LQKENI come from the germline V gene. The germline V and J ends were trimmed by 4 bases and 5 bases, with 11 bases remaining between them. CDR3 length: 13 amino acids. Supplemented by reference TRBV18 and TRBJ2-5, the full variable domain reads NAGVMQNPRHLVRRRGQEARLRCSPMKGHSHVYWYRQLPEEGLKFMVYLQKENIIDESGMPKERFSAEFPKEGPSILRIQQVVRGDSAAYFCASSLGPGETQYFGPGTRLLVL.

The rearrangement links TRBV20-1 to TRBJ1-2, with 8 bases lining up with TRBD1. This CDR3 region has 9 residues. Trimming cost V 3 bases and J 14 bases; bases outside gene matches: 2. CDR1 is DFQATT and CDR2 is SNEGSKA in the germline V gene (reference sequence). The CDR3 spells CSARDRETF. In DNA, the CDR3 is TGCAGTGCTAGGGACAGGGAGACCTTC.

The chain uses TRBV7-2 and TRBJ2-3, with D possibly being TRBD1 or TRBD2 (5 bases each). The CDR3 is made up of 16 amino acids. Germline V CDR1 and CDR2: SGHTA, FQGNSA. V was pared by 2 bases and J by 6 bases, with 18 bases between. The CDR3 DNA reads as TGTGCCAGCAGCTTATCCCCGCACCCCGGGGCCGATACGCAGTATTTT. Translated: CASSLSPHPGADTQYF. Filled out from reference TRBV7-2 and TRBJ2-3, the complete variable domain reads GAGVSQSPSNKVTEKGKDVELRCDPISGHTALYWYRQSLGQGLEFLIYFQGNSAPDKSGLPSDRFSAERTGGSVSTLTIQRTQQEDSAVYLCASSLSPHPGADTQYFGPGTRLTVL.

The chain has TRBV20-1 and TRBJ1-1; D possibly corresponds to TRBD1 (6 bases). V shed 5 bases and J shed 0 bases, with 10 bases lying between them. The CDR3 extends over 13 amino acids. The germline CDR1 and CDR2 sequences are DFQATT and SNEGSKA (reference sequence). CDR3 bases: TGCAGTGCTCAGGACAGAGTGAACACTGAAGCTTTCTTT. Its translation: CSAQDRVNTEAFF.

V is TRBV5-1 and J is TRBJ2-1, with 8 bases matching TRBD2. The V gene end was trimmed by 0 bases and the J gene end by 7 bases; junction bases not matched to a gene: 6. Germline CDR1 reads SGHRS; CDR2 reads YFSETQ. This CDR3 is built from 15 residues. The CDR3, as DNA: TGCGCCAGCAGCTTGGTGTCTAGCGGGCCAAATGAGCAGTTCTTC. This encodes CASSLVSSGPNEQFF.

This chain uses TRBV19 with TRBJ1-5, with TRBD1 as a possible D gene (6 bases). The CDR3 runs to 17 residues. The germline gives CDR1 LNHDA, CDR2 SQIVND (reference sequence). Trimming removed 2 bases from V and 1 base from J, with 15 bases in between. The CDR3 spells CASSISHRGLSNQPQHF. The CDR3 DNA reads TGTGCCAGTAGTATAAGTCATCGGGGGCTCAGCAATCAGCCCCAGCATTTT.

This clonotype has just a few counts. The J gene is TRBJ1-3, the V gene TRBV6-1; the D gene is possibly TRBD1 (5 bases). The ends were cut back, 5 bases at V and 1 base at J, with 12 bases in the middle. The CDR3 loop spans 15 amino acids. The germline CDR1 and CDR2 sequences are MNHNS and SASEGT. CDR3 loop: CASSRTFYSGNTIYF. In DNA form, the CDR3 reads TGTGCCAGCAGTCGGACATTCTATTCTGGAAACACCATATATTTT.

CDR3 region: CASSPTQNQPQHF. CDR3 in DNA: TGTGCCAGCTCACCAACTCAAAATCAGCCCCAGCATTTT. This chain uses TRBV18 with TRBJ1-5; D is uncertain. From germline, CDR1 is KGHSH and CDR2 LQKENI. This CDR3 has 13 amino acids. V gave up 2 bases and J gave up 4 bases, with 6 bases separating them.

This sequence joins TRBV6-1 and TRBJ1-5; tentatively, D is TRBD1 (5 bases). Looked up from germline, CDR1 is MNHNS and CDR2 is SASEGT. V shed 6 bases and J shed 2 bases, with 11 bases lying between them. The CDR3 covers 14 residues. Here the CDR3 reads CASSSGLRNQPQHF. CDR3 coding DNA: TGTGCCAGCAGCTCAGGGTTACGCAATCAGCCCCAGCATTTT.

In this sample, this clonotype turned up a few times. The rearrangement uses TRBV20-1 and TRBJ1-2, with no clear D. Germline V gives CDR1 DFQATT, CDR2 SNEGSKA (reference sequence). The CDR3 runs to 14 residues. V gave up 0 bases and J gave up 6 bases, with 14 bases separating them. The CDR3, as DNA: TGCAGTGCTAGAGATCCGCGGGGTTTAGATGGCTACACCTTC. As protein: CSARDPRGLDGYTF.

This CDR3 reads CASSPGGGYEQYF. As DNA, the CDR3 is TGTGCCAGCAGCCCGGGGGGGGGTTACGAGCAGTACTTC. V and J are TRBV7-3 and TRBJ2-7; TRBD2 matches 8 bases. Germline V gene lookup returns CDR1 SGHTA and CDR2 FQGTGA. This CDR3 is 13 amino acids long. V was pared by 5 bases and J by 4 bases, with 4 bases of the junction left unmatched.

This chain joins TRBV7-9 and TRBJ2-3, with D tentatively TRBD2 (5 bases). CDR3 length: 17 residues. Germline lookup yields CDR1 SEHNR and CDR2 FQNEAQ (reference sequence). Trimming stripped 1 base from V and 6 bases from J, with 20 bases between. DNA of the CDR3: TGTGCCAGCAGCTTAGGACGCCTAGCCGTATTAGCGGATACGCAGTATTTT. Encoded protein: CASSLGRLAVLADTQYF.

CDR3 region: CASTLVGQPQHF. For the CDR3, the DNA is TGTGCCAGCACCCTGGTAGGTCAGCCCCAGCATTTT. The V and J genes are TRBV28 and TRBJ1-5; D gene unclear. This CDR3 comprises 12 residues. V lost 7 bases and J lost 6, with 10 bases in between. In germline, CDR1 is MDHEN, CDR2 SYDVKM. Full variable domain (remainder filled in from reference TRBV28 and TRBJ1-5): DVKVTQSSRYLVKRTGEKVFLECVQDMDHENMFWYRQDPGLGLRLIYFSYDVKMKEKGDIPEGYSVSREKKERFSLILESASTNQTSMYLCASTLVGQPQHFGDGTRLSIL.

V usage is TRBV12-3 or TRBV12-4 and J usage is TRBJ2-3, with no clear D. The CDR3 has 17 amino acids. Trimming took off 2 bases at V and 8 bases at J, with 23 bases between the two ends. CDR3 nucleotide sequence: TGTGCCAGCAGTTTATCCTCGCTCAATGGTGGGCACAGTACGCAGTATTTT. Translated: CASSLSSLNGGHSTQYF.

In this sample, this clonotype turned up a few times. The chain recombines TRBV5-4 with TRBJ2-6; 7 bases match TRBD1. The J segment lost 1 base and the V segment lost 4 bases, leaving 11 bases of the junction unmatched. This CDR3 spans 18 amino acids. CDR1 SGHNT and CDR2 YYREEE come from the germline V gene (reference sequence). The CDR3 DNA reads as TGTGCCAGCAGCACAGAACAGGGGTGGGGTTCTGGGGCCAACGTCCTGACTTTC. It codes for CASSTEQGWGSGANVLTF.

The chain employs TRBV15 and TRBJ1-5; TRBD1 matches 9 bases. Germline CDR1 reads LNHNV; CDR2 reads YYDKDF (reference sequence). The CDR3 loop spans 11 amino acids. J was trimmed by 14 bases and V by 5 bases; bases with no gene match: 4. In DNA form, the CDR3 reads TGTGCCACCAGCTCCGGGACAGGGAAGCATTTT. This gives the protein CATSSGTGKHF.

The chain carries TRBV7-9 and TRBJ2-4, with 12 nucleotides matching TRBD1. The CDR3 totals 17 residues. Trimming took 4 bases from V and 2 from J; bases not matched to a gene: 6. Looked up from germline, CDR1 is SEHNR and CDR2 is FQNEAQ (reference sequence). The CDR3 here is CASSSTGQGAPKNIQYF. CDR3 sequence (DNA): TGTGCCAGCAGCTCCACGGGACAGGGGGCGCCCAAAAACATTCAGTACTTC.

As DNA, the CDR3 is TGTGCCAGCAGCCAAGCCTCGAGCACGGGAGGGACCTACGAGCAGTACTTC. Its translation is CASSQASSTGGTYEQYF. This chain links TRBV4-2 with TRBJ2-7; 8 nucleotides agree with TRBD2. This CDR3 is 17 amino acids long. CDR1 and CDR2 from the germline V gene are LGHNA and YNFKEQ. With V trimmed by 1 base and J by 2 bases, 10 bases remained unmatched.

The CDR3 loop reads CASSDPRAPGTQYF. The DNA for the CDR3 is TGTGCCAGCAGCGACCCCCGTGCCCCGGGTACGCAGTATTTT. V is TRBV7-3 and J is TRBJ2-3; D gene uncertain. The CDR3 sequence is 14 residues long. V was trimmed by 5 bases and J by 8 bases, leaving 17 bases between them. Germline V gene lookup returns CDR1 SGHTA and CDR2 FQGTGA.

The chain couples TRBV20-1 to TRBJ1-1; 8 positions agree with TRBD1. The CDR3 extends over 15 amino acids. V was pared by 5 bases and J by 4 bases, with 12 bases of the junction left unmatched. CDR1 DFQATT and CDR2 SNEGSKA come from the germline V gene (reference sequence). CDR3: CSAARDRLTSTEAFF. DNA of the CDR3: TGCAGTGCTGCCCGGGACAGGTTGACGAGCACTGAAGCTTTCTTT.

The V and J genes are TRBV7-2 and TRBJ1-2, with TRBD1 matching 10 bases. CDR3 length: 14 residues. Trimming removed 4 bases from V and 3 bases from J; junction bases left unmatched: 2. Germline V lookup: CDR1 SGHTA, CDR2 FQGNSA. Written as DNA, the CDR3 is TGTGCCAGCAGCTCAGGACAGGGGGACTATGGCTACACCTTC. Translated, it gives CASSSGQGDYGYTF.

The chain links TRBV19 to TRBJ1-1, with a weak D call TRBD1 (6 bases). In germline, CDR1 is LNHDA, CDR2 SQIVND (reference sequence). Trimming removed 3 bases from V and 4 bases from J, with 9 bases in between. The CDR3 has 13 residues. The CDR3: CASSMGRGTEAFF. CDR3 nucleotide sequence: TGTGCCAGTAGTATGGGCAGGGGCACTGAAGCTTTCTTT.

This clonotype was seen a few times. V and J are TRBV20-1 and TRBJ2-1, with D unresolved. The CDR3 has 9 amino acids. Looked up from germline, CDR1 is DFQATT and CDR2 is SNEGSKA (reference sequence). The CDR3 DNA follows: TGCAGCGTAGAGAATGAGCAGTTCTTC. Its protein is CSVENEQFF.

The rearrangement links TRBV20-1 to TRBJ2-3, with 11 nucleotides matching TRBD2. The germline CDR1 and CDR2 sequences are DFQATT and SNEGSKA (reference sequence). Germline trimming cut 4 bases from V and 4 bases from J; bases unmatched to any gene: 7. This CDR3 spans 15 amino acids. The CDR3 sequence: CSAKPSGRLADTQYF. The CDR3 nucleotides are TGCAGTGCTAAACCTAGCGGGAGGTTGGCAGATACGCAGTATTTT.

This chain joins TRBV19 and TRBJ2-1, with D tentatively TRBD1 (5 bases). This CDR3 is 14 amino acids long. The germline gives CDR1 LNHDA, CDR2 SQIVND (reference sequence). The germline V and J ends were trimmed by 3 bases and 3 bases, with 9 bases remaining between them. This chain's CDR3 is CASSMTANYNEQFF. The CDR3 DNA reads as TGTGCCAGTAGTATGACAGCCAACTACAATGAGCAGTTCTTC.

The chain combines TRBV4-2 with TRBJ2-7; 9 nucleotides line up with TRBD1. This CDR3 is built from 15 residues. V was clipped by 5 bases and J by 4 bases; unmatched bases: 9. Looked up from germline, CDR1 is LGHNA and CDR2 is YNFKEQ. The DNA for the CDR3 is TGTGCCAGCAGCTCAATCACGGGACAGGGTTACGAGCAGTACTTC. This sequence encodes CASSSITGQGYEQYF.

V gene TRBV19 combines with J gene TRBJ1-2; D gene ambiguous. Germline V gene sequence: CDR1 LNHDA, CDR2 SQIVND (reference sequence). CDR3 length: 12 residues. V dropped 5 bases and J dropped 7 bases, with 11 bases sitting between them. In nucleotides, the CDR3 is TGTGCCAGTAGTCGCTCCATAAGTGGCTACACCTTC. It codes for CASSRSISGYTF.

The chain's CDR3 is CACGQGGNQPQHF. Written as DNA, the CDR3 is TGTGCCTGTGGACAGGGGGGCAATCAGCCCCAGCATTTT. V gene TRBV30 combines with J gene TRBJ1-5, with 10 bases matching TRBD1. The germline CDR1 and CDR2 sequences are GTSNPN and SVGIG (reference sequence). The CDR3 has 13 residues. V lost 6 bases to trimming and J lost 2 bases; unmatched junction nucleotides: 1.